This TCR beta chain appears in the sequencing data of a study of cytomegalovirus exposure and HLA in healthy donors. The PCR employed 60 Vbeta primers together with 13 Jbeta primers. Sequencing was performed with immunoSEQ multiplex PCR; in TCRdb, only in-frame clones are kept and a portion is missing. The table lists 180,000 or so clones, 72% of them singletons, with about 2.5% in the top ten. CDR3 length equals 14 residues. CDR1 is MNHEY and CDR2 is SMNVEV in the germline V gene (reference sequence). Deletions cut 7 bases from V and 2 bases from J, with 13 bases between. This chain joins TRBV27 and TRBJ2-3; a weak D match, TRBD2 (6 bases). The sequencing sample was made of PBMCs. The receptor's source is a human donor in good health. The CDR3 DNA follows: TGTGCCAGCACACACGGGGGAATCACAGATACGCAGTATTTT. Protein product: CASTHGGITDTQYF.